This TCR beta chain was identified during a study of blood T cell repertoires in COVID-19. Study information: Collection of acute and convalescent COVID-19 samples took place in the United States, Italy and Spain. PBMCs, B-cell-depleted T cells, or T cells provided the cDNA or gDNA that made up the material.

Per the authors' pipeline: Amplification of reference gene primers was used by the study to estimate nucleated cell counts. The assay was immunoSEQ multiplex PCR, and TCRdb's table has in-frame clones only and misses some. Clonal size and the V and J genes are those of that table, whereas D and trimming came from the DNA. The data hold approximately 200,000 clones, with 90% to 95% observed a single time. This CDR3 contains 14 residues. CDR1 and CDR2 (germline): SGDLS, YYNGEE. Trimming shortened V by 3 bases and J by 0 bases, and 7 bases separated the two germline ends. The sequence was collected from a man aged 25-45 years with COVID-19, enrolled during active disease. The genes are TRBV9 and TRBJ1-5; D uncertain. The sequenced sample was peripheral blood. The CDR3 nucleotides read TGTGCCAGCAGCGCGGACTTTAGCAATCAGCCCCAGCATTTT. It encodes CASSADFSNQPQHF.